The source of this TCR beta chain is a study of T cell repertoires in cytomegalovirus infection. Study at large: Public signatures in TCR beta pointed to CMV infection and matching HLA type. Regarding the study as a whole: The cumulative frequency of public TCR beta families identified carriers of CMV plus the relevant HLA.

About this clonotype itself: Antigen: not known.

TCRdb ran MiXCR on the reads and lists one entry per CDR3 protein. The sample carries tens of thousands of distinct CDR3 sequences, roughly 21% recorded once. CDR3 length equals 12 residues. V was clipped by 6 bases and J by 6 bases, with 11 bases between them. The receptor's source is a human donor in good health (CMV status not recorded). Some clones in this sample may be carry-over from other donors' samples. The chain couples TRBV12-3 or TRBV12-4 to TRBJ1-1; tentative D call: TRBD1 (5 bases). This material consisted of CD8+ T cells from cultured PBMCs, taken from culture after CMV antigen stimulation. For the CDR3, the DNA is TGTGCCAGCAGCCTGACAGTCTCTGAAGCTTTCTTT. Its translation is CASSLTVSEAFF.